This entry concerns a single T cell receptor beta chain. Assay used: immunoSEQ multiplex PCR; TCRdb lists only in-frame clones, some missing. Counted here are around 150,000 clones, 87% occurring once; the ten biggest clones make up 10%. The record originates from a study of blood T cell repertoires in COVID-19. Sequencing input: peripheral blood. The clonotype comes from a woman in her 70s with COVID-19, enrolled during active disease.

The CDR3 region has the DNA TGCGCCAGCAGCCAAGATGGCGGGGGAAACAATGAGCAGTTCTTC. Its protein is CASSQDGGGNNEQFF. This chain connects TRBV4-1 to TRBJ2-1, with 7 bases fitting TRBD2. This CDR3 spans 15 amino acids. CDR1 is MGHRA, CDR2 YSYEKL, per germline. V lost 0 bases to trimming and J lost 5 bases; unmatched junction nucleotides: 4.